A single sample is the source of the 17 T cell receptor beta chains below, sequenced in a study of spatial heterogeneity in lung cancer. The time point denotes: sample taken at primary tumor resection. TCRdb reprocessed the 5' RACE reads with MiXCR, giving one entry per CDR3 protein. The sample includes just under 95,000 distinct CDR3 sequences, roughly 12% seen only once; the top ten take 35% to 45%. The material was PBMCs, obtained at surgery. All receptors derive from a male donor with early-stage non-small cell lung cancer.

This clonotype was seen a few times. The rearrangement joins TRBV28 to TRBJ1-1, with D unresolved. The germline gives CDR1 MDHEN, CDR2 SYDVKM. This CDR3 spans 14 amino acids. V dropped 1 base and J dropped 1 base, with 7 bases sitting between them. The CDR3 DNA reads as TGTGCCAGCAGTTTATTAATCTCGAACACTGAAGCTTTCTTT. Amino acid sequence: CASSLLISNTEAFF.

V usage is TRBV7-3 and J usage is TRBJ1-1, with a weak D call TRBD1 (5 bases). Looked up from germline, CDR1 is SGHTA and CDR2 is FQGTGA. V was trimmed by 4 bases and J by 4 bases, leaving 10 bases between them. The CDR3 extends over 13 amino acids. As DNA, the CDR3 is TGTGCCAGCAGCTCCTACGGGGGCACTGAAGCTTTCTTT. Translating it yields CASSSYGGTEAFF.

Worth noting for this clonotype: A junction boundary mismatches the germline segment, possibly from a read error. This chain links TRBV7-9 with TRBJ2-5, with D unclear. Germline CDR1 SEHNR, CDR2 FQNEAQ (reference sequence). CDR3 size: 14 residues. The CDR3 sequence: CASSFHSNQETQYF. As DNA, the CDR3 is TGTGCCAGCAGCTTCCACAGTAACCAGGAGACCCAGTACTTC.

The chain uses TRBV28 and TRBJ2-2, with D perhaps TRBD1 (5 bases). The V gene's germline CDR1 is MDHEN and CDR2 SYDVKM. Trimming removed 6 bases at V and 7 bases at J, with 9 bases between. CDR3 length: 12 residues. The CDR3 protein is CASRPDSGELFF. CDR3 coding DNA: TGTGCCAGCAGACCCGACAGCGGGGAGCTGTTTTTT.

This clonotype was seen at least ten times. This chain links TRBV20-1 with TRBJ2-1; tentative D call: TRBD1 (5 bases). V was pared by 5 bases and J by 6 bases, with 26 bases between. The CDR3 is made up of 17 amino acids. Germline V CDR1 and CDR2: DFQATT, SNEGSKA (reference sequence). Here the CDR3 reads CSAPNHDTGRDLNEQFF. In DNA, the CDR3 is TGCAGTGCTCCTAATCATGACACAGGAAGAGATCTCAATGAGCAGTTCTTC.

This clonotype showed up just a few times. This chain uses TRBV7-9 with TRBJ2-6; D assignment may be TRBD1 or TRBD2 (5 bases each). Germline CDR1 SEHNR, CDR2 FQNEAQ (reference sequence). V was shortened by 5 bases and J by 0 bases, with 14 bases between the two germline ends. This CDR3 is 17 amino acids long. The CDR3 DNA follows: TGTGCCAGCAGCGAAAGGGACGGATTCTCTGGGGCCAACGTCCTGACTTTC. It codes for CASSERDGFSGANVLTF.

This chain connects TRBV7-3 to TRBJ2-1; 11 positions match TRBD2. The CDR3 consists of 17 residues. Per germline, CDR1 SGHTA and CDR2 FQGTGA. V shed 0 bases, J shed 4 bases, and the junction held 5 bases outside the gene matches. CDR3 coding DNA: TGTGCCAGCAGCTTAACGGCGACTAGCGGGGTGTACAATGAGCAGTTCTTC. Translating gives CASSLTATSGVYNEQFF.

This chain links TRBV2 with TRBJ2-5; 11 nucleotides match TRBD2. The CDR3 has 14 amino acids. Germline CDR1 reads SNHLY; CDR2 reads FYNNEI. Trimming took 9 bases from V and 7 from J; bases not matched to a gene: 10. CDR3 nucleotides: TGTGCCAGGGGAACTAGCGGGGGAGTTACGACCCAGTACTTC. Residues: CARGTSGGVTTQYF.

The chain carries TRBV9 and TRBJ1-2; the match to TRBD1 covers 7 bases. The J segment lost 7 bases and the V segment lost 0 bases, leaving 12 bases of the junction unmatched. CDR3 length: 16 amino acids. Germline CDR1 is SGDLS and CDR2 is YYNGEE. CDR3 in DNA: TGTGCCAGCAGCGTAGGCCCGGCGGGCAGGGGGTTTGGCTACACCTTC. Protein product: CASSVGPAGRGFGYTF.

This clonotype has at least ten counts. This sequence joins TRBV12-3 or TRBV12-4 and TRBJ2-6, with D uncertain. There are 15 residues in the CDR3. V was pared by 1 base and J by 1 base, with 5 bases between. The CDR3 coding sequence is TGTGCCAGCAGTTTAGGGCCATCTGGGGCCAACGTCCTGACTTTC. Its translation is CASSLGPSGANVLTF.

V is TRBV12-3 or TRBV12-4 and J is TRBJ2-1; D gene unclear. CDR3 size: 14 residues. V shed 3 bases and J shed 11 bases, with 17 bases lying between them. The CDR3 here is CASSFSLQTMKQFF. As DNA, the CDR3 is TGTGCCAGCAGTTTTAGCCTACAAACAATGAAGCAGTTCTTC.

This clonotype came up a few times. The chain has TRBV5-1 and TRBJ1-6; 8 bases agree with TRBD1. The CDR3 contains 16 residues. The ends lost 4 bases at V and 2 bases at J; junction bases unmatched: 5. Germline V gene lookup returns CDR1 SGHRS and CDR2 YFSETQ. CDR3 region: CASSPGTGAYNSPLHF. Written as DNA, the CDR3 is TGCGCCAGCAGCCCGGGGACAGGCGCCTATAATTCACCCCTCCACTTT.

V gene TRBV18 combines with J gene TRBJ2-3; TRBD1 or TRBD2 may be the D gene (5 bases each). Trimming shortened V by 5 bases and J by 0 bases, and 12 bases separated the two germline ends. Germline V CDR1 and CDR2: KGHSH, LQKENI. This CDR3 spans 15 amino acids. The CDR3 region is CASSSGTLSTDTQYF. The CDR3 DNA sequence: TGTGCCAGCTCATCCGGGACCCTTAGCACAGATACGCAGTATTTT.

This clonotype has at least ten counts. The genes are TRBV29-1 and TRBJ2-2; 11 bases line up with TRBD1. In germline, CDR1 is SQVTM, CDR2 ANQGSEA. Germline trimming cut 0 bases from V and 4 bases from J; bases unmatched to any gene: 1. The CDR3 loop spans 15 amino acids. The CDR3 DNA reads TGCAGCGTTGAAGAGGACAGGGGGCTCACCGGGGAGCTGTTTTTT. Its protein product is CSVEEDRGLTGELFF.

V is TRBV4-3 and J is TRBJ2-1, with TRBD2 matching over 12 bases. Germline V gene data show CDR1 as LGHNA and CDR2 as YSLEER. V shed 1 base and J 10 bases; nucleotides not matched to a gene: 5. The length of the CDR3 is 15 residues. The CDR3 loop reads CASSQVSSGGGEQFF. In DNA, the CDR3 is TGCGCCAGCAGCCAAGTGTCTAGCGGGGGGGGCGAGCAGTTCTTC.

This clonotype was counted a few times. This sequence joins TRBV7-2 and TRBJ2-5; 7 bases agree with TRBD2. V gave up 5 bases and J gave up 5 bases; unmatched junction bases: 17. Looked up from germline, CDR1 is SGHTA and CDR2 is FQGNSA. This CDR3 region has 17 residues. The CDR3 coding sequence is TGTGCCAGCAGCCCCTGGGGGACCGGGGGGACCGGGGAGACCCAGTACTTC. Its protein product is CASSPWGTGGTGETQYF.

This clonotype was counted at least ten times. The V and J genes are TRBV20-1 and TRBJ1-2; 8 nucleotides align to TRBD1. There are 14 residues in the CDR3. Germline V CDR1 and CDR2: DFQATT, SNEGSKA (reference sequence). Trimming cost V 5 bases and J 4 bases; bases outside gene matches: 9. CDR3 in DNA: TGCAGTGCTGCCCCAGGGGGCTTTAGCTATGGCTACACCTTC. It is translated as CSAAPGGFSYGYTF.